This T cell receptor beta chain comes out of a study of T-cell memory formation after mild COVID-19 (dated by TCRdb to the early 2020s). Regarding the research as a whole: TCR sequence clusters from the two donors were largely donor specific. In a couple of donors, T-cell clones that expanded and contracted after mild COVID-19 were followed by sequencing TCRalpha and TCRbeta repertoires longitudinally. The cohort comprised two young, previously healthy adult volunteers, one female and one male. Broad study findings and their caveats: Balanced CD4/CD8 phenotypes were observed for clones contracting from day 15 to 85, whereas a bias towards CD4+ was observed for a second wave of clones expanding from day 15 to 37. Whether the second-wave clones peaking on day 37 were SARS-CoV-2 specific was not confirmed. The detection of some responding clones in pre-infection memory suggests that pre-existing cross-reactive memory T cells joined the SARS-CoV-2 response. The study included only a couple of mild cases, and larger cohorts that include severe cases with pre-infection samples were judged to be necessary. Contracting CD4+ clones appeared mostly in the CM and EM memory subsets, whereas CD8+ clones were enriched in EMRA.

Ficoll-Paque density gradient centrifugation was the method used to isolate PBMCs. The instrument given in TCRdb is Illumina NovaSeq 6000. Using 5'RACE with constant-segment primers, TCRalpha and TCRbeta cDNA libraries were constructed, with sample barcodes and unique molecular identifiers added in the process. Trizol reagent was used to extract RNA from every sample. The libraries were amplified in two PCR steps, and the second step added a second sample barcode and Illumina TruSeq adapters. The libraries were sequenced on an Illumina NovaSeq using 2 x 150 bp paired-end reads. The source study handled its data this way. Demultiplexing of reads and collapsing into UMI-guided consensus sequences were performed with migec v1.2.7. Using mixcr v2.1.11, UMI consensuses were aligned to TRA and TRB V and J templates and then assembled into clonotypes. Clonotypes were classified as expanded or contracted when called significant by both edgeR and NoisET, with noise models trained on biological replicates. edgeR calls used a false discovery rate-adjusted p below 0.01 and a log2 fold-change threshold of 1. As an exploratory analysis of dynamics, PCA with hierarchical clustering was applied to max-normalized trajectories of the 1000 most abundant clonotypes. The CD4 or CD8 phenotype of responding clones was assigned using the separately sequenced CD4+ and CD8+ repertoires. TCRdb reprocessed the public reads (quality trimming at Q25 with fastp, clone calling with MiXCR) and kept in-frame beta chains. Every CDR3 protein is listed once, alongside the most common genes and DNA of its rows. TCRdb's processing, not the study's, gives the V and J calls here. A total of 410,000 or so distinct CDR3 sequences appear in this sample, more than 20% of them only once. The ten largest clones represent around 13% of the sample.

Points on this clonotype: This receptor's antigen is unknown. Base qualities were left out, and no much larger clone turns up one base away.

Inclusive of the bounding cysteine and phenylalanine, the CDR3 is 17 residues long. The kept DNA is CDR3 alone, 51 bases in frame from the first base. Trimmed from V: 3 bases; trimmed from J: 2 bases; junction bases lacking a gene match: 10. CDR1 and CDR2 (DFQATT, SNEGSKA) derive from the germline V gene (reference sequence). This sequence was found in an adult woman who had mild COVID-19 (a few samples of this study predate the infection). The sample titles of this study are shuffled in the database, so cell type and time point are left out; the donor was told from shared clones. The V and J segments used are TRBV20-1 and TRBJ2-5; a stretch of 12 junction bases matches TRBD2. Sequencing used PBMCs or a T cell subset sorted from them (not recorded which). The CDR3 is CSASYGLAGGEQETQYF. The DNA reads as follows: TGCAGTGCTAGCTACGGGCTAGCGGGAGGGGAGCAAGAGACCCAGTACTTC.